This entry concerns a single TCR beta chain. Its recognized antigen is unknown. Base qualities are not at hand, and no much larger clone is one base apart. This sample was included in a study of blood T cell repertoires in COVID-19 (dated by TCRdb to 2019 to 2021). Study-level background: Samples from collaborators originated in the United States, Italy and Spain and spanned both the acute and convalescent phases of COVID-19. The prospective study material was composed of cDNA or gDNA derived from T cells, B-cell-depleted T cells, or PBMCs. Subjects who had been exposed to COVID-19, were actively infected with it, or had recovered from it provided the deeply sampled blood TCRbeta repertoires that made up the dataset. The repertoires were made available in a free public database intended to serve as a resource for research on the immune response to SARS-CoV-2. The samples were drawn from the first 160 participants of the ongoing ImmuneRACE study and from 950 to 1,500 subjects provided by 6 global collaborators. The sample metadata nearly always contained a de-identified subject ID, COVID-19 status, age in years and sex. Where available, HLA class I and class II types were obtained from metadata supplied by the sample provider rather than from assay-based typing. Study-level results and caveats: The amount of clinical and demographic metadata varied by source and participant and was provided uncurated.

TCRbeta CDR3 regions were amplified from genomic DNA by means of the immunoSEQ Assay, a bias-controlled multiplex PCR. Regarding the original processing steps: The number of nucleated cells in each sample was estimated by amplification of reference gene primers within the assay. To quantify the absolute abundance of each unique TCRbeta CDR3 rearrangement, sequence reads were collapsed and filtered. For each sample, productive Simpson clonality was calculated by taking the square root of Simpson's diversity index across productive rearrangements. In TCRdb, the immuneACCESS table is reduced to in-frame sequences with V and J assigned. These tables do not hold every clone; where another copy was compared, an unresolved V gene accounts for under half, and the others remain unexplained. V and J calls and clone size follow that table, whereas D and trimming were derived from the DNA. The sample table shows approximately 210,000 clones, and around 90% are seen once. The leading ten clones occupy 1.5% to 2% of the sample.

Collaborating institutions collected whole blood in K2EDTA tubes following their own protocols. For TCRbeta analysis, collaborators shipped samples in one of three forms: frozen whole blood, isolated PBMCs, or DNA extracted from either of those sample types. This TCR was sampled from a man between 65 and 85 years old with acute or convalescent COVID-19. Sequencing used peripheral blood.

The CDR3 is CASSFGPSGTSSYNEQFF. The DNA sequence is given as TGTGCCAGCAGCTTTGGCCCTAGCGGTACTAGCTCCTACAATGAGCAGTTCTTC. Recombination connected TRBV11-3 to TRBJ2-1; 7 of the junction bases match TRBD2. For CDR1 and CDR2, the germline V gene lists SGHNT and YENEEA. The CDR3 runs 18 residues from the cysteine to the phenylalanine. The only DNA kept is the CDR3, 54 bases in frame from the first base. V loses 3 bases at its end and J loses 0 bases; junction bases beyond the gene matches: 11.